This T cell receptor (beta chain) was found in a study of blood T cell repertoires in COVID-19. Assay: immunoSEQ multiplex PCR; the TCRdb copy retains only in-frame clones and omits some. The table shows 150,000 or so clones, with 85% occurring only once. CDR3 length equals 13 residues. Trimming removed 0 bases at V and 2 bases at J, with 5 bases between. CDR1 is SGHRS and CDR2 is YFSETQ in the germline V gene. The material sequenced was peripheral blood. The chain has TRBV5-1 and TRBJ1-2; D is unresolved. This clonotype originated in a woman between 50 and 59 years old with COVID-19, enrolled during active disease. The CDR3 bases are TGCGCCAGCAGCTTGGAACAGAACTATGGCTACACCTTC. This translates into CASSLEQNYGYTF.